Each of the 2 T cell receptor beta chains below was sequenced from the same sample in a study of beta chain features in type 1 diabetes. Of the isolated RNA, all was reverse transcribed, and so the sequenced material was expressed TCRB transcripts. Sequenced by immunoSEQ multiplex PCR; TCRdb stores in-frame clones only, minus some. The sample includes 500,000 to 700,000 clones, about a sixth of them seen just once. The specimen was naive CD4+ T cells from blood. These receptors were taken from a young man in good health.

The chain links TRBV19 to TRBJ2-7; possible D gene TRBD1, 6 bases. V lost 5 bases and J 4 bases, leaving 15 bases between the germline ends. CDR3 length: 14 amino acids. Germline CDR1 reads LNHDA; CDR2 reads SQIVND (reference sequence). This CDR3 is CASSPYGQKYEQYF. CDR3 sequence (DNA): TGTGCCAGTAGTCCGTATGGACAGAAATACGAGCAGTACTTC.

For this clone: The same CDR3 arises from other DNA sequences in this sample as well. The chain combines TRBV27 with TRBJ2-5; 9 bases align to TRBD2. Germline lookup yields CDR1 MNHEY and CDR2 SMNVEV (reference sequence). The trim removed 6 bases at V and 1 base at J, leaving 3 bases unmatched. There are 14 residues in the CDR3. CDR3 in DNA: TGTGCCAGCAGATTAGCGGGGGTCCAAGAGACCCAGTACTTC. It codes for CASRLAGVQETQYF.